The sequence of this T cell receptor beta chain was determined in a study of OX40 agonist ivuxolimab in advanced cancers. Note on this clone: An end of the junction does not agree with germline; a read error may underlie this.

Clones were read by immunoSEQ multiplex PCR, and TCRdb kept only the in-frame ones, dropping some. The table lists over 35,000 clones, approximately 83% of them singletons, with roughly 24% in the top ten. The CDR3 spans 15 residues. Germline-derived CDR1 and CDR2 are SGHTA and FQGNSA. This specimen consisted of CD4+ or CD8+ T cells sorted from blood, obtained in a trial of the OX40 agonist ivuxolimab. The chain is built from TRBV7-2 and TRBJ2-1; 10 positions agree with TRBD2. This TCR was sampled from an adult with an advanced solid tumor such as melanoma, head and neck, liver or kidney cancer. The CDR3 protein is CASSLAGGTYNEQFF. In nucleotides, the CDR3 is TGTGCCAGCAGTTTAGCGGGGGGAACCTACAATGAGCAGTTCTTC.